What follows is one T cell receptor (beta chain) and its context. No antigen is known for it. The ends lost 2 bases at V and 8 bases at J; junction bases unmatched: 4. The germline CDR1 and CDR2 sequences are LGHNT and FRNRAP. The CDR3 is 15 amino acids. Clones were sequenced by immunoSEQ multiplex PCR, and TCRdb holds only the in-frame ones, with some missing. The sample lists about 110,000 clones; about 93% were seen once. This entry is derived from a study of siplizumab effects on memory and regulatory T cells. Notes on the study in general: Naive or memory phenotype was unassignable for roughly 75-96% of proliferating CD4+ or CD8+ clones.

The specimen sequenced was CD4+ T cells sorted from blood. This TCR was recovered from a human donor in good health. The chain couples TRBV12-5 to TRBJ2-1, with 12 bases identical to TRBD2. The DNA of the CDR3 is TGTGCTAGTGGTTTGTCCCGACTAGCGGGAGATGAGCAGTTCTTC. Translation gives CASGLSRLAGDEQFF.